This entry lists 29 T cell receptor beta chains sequenced from one sample in a study of cytomegalovirus exposure and HLA in healthy donors. Amplification used 60 Vbeta primers and 13 Jbeta primers. The assay was immunoSEQ multiplex PCR, and TCRdb's table has in-frame clones only and misses some. Of about 51,000 clones detected, approximately 85% appear once; the ten largest clones hold under 2.5%. Source material: PBMCs. Every receptor here comes from a boy under 18 in good health and CMV-seropositive.

V usage is TRBV4-2 and J usage is TRBJ2-1; 9 nucleotides match TRBD1. The trim removed 0 bases at V and 6 bases at J, leaving 6 bases unmatched. The CDR3 covers 16 residues. Germline CDR1 reads LGHNA; CDR2 reads YNFKEQ. The CDR3 loop is CASSQEGTGPANEQFF. In DNA, the CDR3 is TGTGCCAGCAGCCAAGAGGGGACAGGGCCGGCCAATGAGCAGTTCTTC.

This clone was seen only once. The chain couples TRBV5-1 to TRBJ2-2; 8 bases match TRBD1. The germline V gene has CDR1 SGHRS and CDR2 YFSETQ. The length of the CDR3 is 14 residues. With V trimmed by 6 bases and J by 4 bases, 5 bases remained unmatched. Here the CDR3 reads CASNPQGGTGELFF. The CDR3 nucleotides are TGCGCCAGCAACCCACAGGGGGGCACCGGGGAGCTGTTTTTT.

The chain links TRBV2 to TRBJ1-3; maybe TRBD1 (5 bases). The CDR3 spans 13 residues. V dropped 7 bases and J dropped 3 bases, with 10 bases sitting between them. Germline loops: CDR1 SNHLY, CDR2 FYNNEI. In DNA form, the CDR3 reads TGTGCCAGCACGGGGGAACGTGGAAACACCATATATTTT. It is translated as CASTGERGNTIYF.

The chain joins TRBV2 to TRBJ2-3, with D tentatively TRBD1 (6 bases). V was trimmed by 6 bases and J by 6 bases, leaving 19 bases between them. From germline, CDR1 is SNHLY and CDR2 FYNNEI. This CDR3 spans 15 amino acids. CDR3 region: CASRRDNPPHDTQYF. Here the CDR3 DNA reads TGTGCCAGCAGAAGGGACAATCCTCCCCATGATACGCAGTATTTT.

V usage is TRBV7-9 and J usage is TRBJ1-1, with a tentative D call TRBD1 (5 bases). Trimming left V 5 bases short and J 0 bases short, with 10 bases between. The CDR3 contains 14 residues. CDR1 and CDR2 (germline): SEHNR, FQNEAQ (reference sequence). The CDR3 coding sequence is TGTGCCAGCAGCCCCAGGGTTCTGAACACTGAAGCTTTCTTT. Encoded protein: CASSPRVLNTEAFF.

The V and J genes are TRBV4-1 and TRBJ1-4, with D hard to call. In germline, CDR1 is MGHRA, CDR2 YSYEKL. The CDR3 consists of 16 residues. V lost 0 bases, J lost 1 base, and 9 bases lay in between. The CDR3 coding sequence is TGCGCCAGCAGCCAAGAAACTCTAGGAACTAATGAAAAACTGTTTTTT. Encoded protein: CASSQETLGTNEKLFF.

This clone came up a few times. The DNA for the CDR3 is TGCGCCAGCAGCCAGAGGGGAGGCGAGCAGTACTTC. Protein sequence: CASSQRGGEQYF. The chain joins TRBV4-1 to TRBJ2-7; D possibly corresponds to TRBD2 (6 bases). The CDR3 has 12 amino acids. V lost 3 bases and J lost 6, with 9 bases in between. Germline V gene sequence: CDR1 MGHRA, CDR2 YSYEKL.

This chain uses TRBV6-6 with TRBJ2-1, with TRBD2 matching 15 bases. The V gene end was trimmed by 8 bases and the J gene end by 9 bases; junction bases not matched to a gene: 8. Germline V gene lookup returns CDR1 MNHNY and CDR2 SVGAGI (reference sequence). CDR3 length equals 15 residues. CDR3 nucleotides: TGTGCCAGCCAGAGGACTAGCGGGGGGGAGGTTGAGCAGTTCTTC. Translating it yields CASQRTSGGEVEQFF.

V is TRBV7-2 and J is TRBJ2-7; 7 bases match TRBD2. Trimming at V came to 5 bases and at J to 3 bases, leaving 7 bases not matched to a gene. CDR1 is SGHTA and CDR2 is FQGNSA in the germline V gene. CDR3 length equals 14 residues. CDR3 amino acids: CASSLGGSHYEQYF. The CDR3 coding sequence is TGTGCCAGCAGCCTGGGGGGGAGTCACTACGAGCAGTACTTC.

V and J are TRBV27 and TRBJ1-5; D is possibly TRBD1 (6 bases). The V gene's germline CDR1 is MNHEY and CDR2 SMNVEV (reference sequence). The CDR3 is made up of 14 amino acids. Trimming removed 8 bases at V and 1 base at J, with 12 bases between. DNA for the CDR3: TGTGCCAGCGGATTCAGGGGCAGCAATCAGCCCCAGCATTTT. Its protein product is CASGFRGSNQPQHF.

The chain combines TRBV4-1 with TRBJ2-2, with 7 bases that match TRBD2. V lost 6 bases and J lost 6; bases outside the gene matches: 13. Germline V gene sequence: CDR1 MGHRA, CDR2 YSYEKL. The CDR3 is 16 residues long. The CDR3 loop reads CASRGRGIQGSGELFF. In DNA, the CDR3 is TGCGCCAGCAGAGGGCGGGGGATACAAGGGTCCGGGGAGCTGTTTTTT.

This sequence joins TRBV6-5 and TRBJ1-2; no clear D. The CDR3 is made up of 14 amino acids. Trimming stripped 0 bases from V and 8 bases from J, with 13 bases between. Germline V gene lookup returns CDR1 MNHEY and CDR2 SVGAGI. In DNA form, the CDR3 reads TGTGCCAGCAGTTACTCGCGGGGAATGGGAGGCTACACCTTC. Its protein is CASSYSRGMGGYTF.

This clone was seen a handful of times. The chain carries TRBV7-6 and TRBJ1-2; D remains unclear. The ends were cut back, 1 base at V and 8 bases at J, with 11 bases in the middle. The CDR3 has 13 amino acids. CDR1 is SGHVS and CDR2 is FNYEAQ in the germline V gene. In DNA, the CDR3 is TGTGCCAGCAGCTTAGGGGGAGGTGGCGGCTACACCTTC. Its translation: CASSLGGGGGYTF.

This rearrangement joins TRBV5-4 to TRBJ2-7; no firm D call. The CDR3 consists of 13 residues. Trimming took off 7 bases at V and 0 bases at J, with 11 bases between the two ends. Looked up from germline, CDR1 is SGHNT and CDR2 is YYREEE (reference sequence). CDR3 residues: CASSRPSSYEQYF. Here the CDR3 DNA reads TGTGCCAGCTCTCGCCCTAGCTCCTACGAGCAGTACTTC. Full variable domain (outside the CDR3, taken from reference TRBV5-4 and TRBJ2-7): ETGVTQSPTHLIKTRGQQVTLRCSSQSGHNTVSWYQQALGQGPQFIFQYYREEENGRGNFPPRFSGLQFPNYSSELNVNALELDDSALYLCASSRPSSYEQYFGPGTRLTVT.

This chain joins TRBV11-2 and TRBJ2-5; tentative D call: TRBD2 (6 bases). The germline V gene encodes CDR1 SGHAT and CDR2 FQNNGV. The germline V and J ends were trimmed by 6 bases and 11 bases, with 25 bases remaining between them. The CDR3 is 15 amino acids. CDR3 amino acids: CASSKAGGGIGEQYF. CDR3 DNA sequence: TGTGCCAGCAGTAAAGCGGGTGGGGGGATAGGAGAGCAGTACTTC. The entire variable domain, with the rest obtained from reference TRBV11-2 and TRBJ2-5, is as follows: EAGVAQSPRYKIIEKRQSVAFWCNPISGHATLYWYQQILGQGPKLLIQFQNNGVVDDSQLPKDRFSAERLKGVDSTLKIQPAKLEDSAVYLCASSKAGGGIGEQYFGPGTRLLVL.

This clone appeared once. This chain connects TRBV2 to TRBJ1-5, with no clear D. The CDR3 runs to 14 residues. Trimming cost V 2 bases and J 9 bases, with 14 bases left between them. Germline CDR1 and CDR2: SNHLY and FYNNEI. This CDR3 reads CASSEIRELMPQHF. The CDR3 DNA follows: TGTGCCAGCAGTGAAATACGAGAGTTGATGCCCCAGCATTTT. Looking up the rest from reference TRBV2 and TRBJ1-5 gives the full variable domain: EPEVTQTPSHQVTQMGQEVILRCVPISNHLYFYWYRQILGQKVEFLVSFYNNEISEKSEIFDDQFSVERPDGSNFTLKIRSTKLEDSAMYFCASSEIRELMPQHFGDGTRLSIL.

This chain connects TRBV19 to TRBJ2-5, with 8 bases fitting TRBD2. The germline V gene has CDR1 LNHDA and CDR2 SQIVND (reference sequence). CDR3 length: 13 residues. The V gene end was trimmed by 5 bases and the J gene end by 5 bases; junction bases not matched to a gene: 4. In DNA, the CDR3 is TGTGCCAGTAGTCTAGCGGGTGGGGAGACCCAGTACTTC. It encodes CASSLAGGETQYF.

This clone occurred once. This chain uses TRBV7-2 with TRBJ2-7; tentative D call: TRBD2 (6 bases). This CDR3 spans 15 amino acids. Per the germline V gene, CDR1 is SGHTA and CDR2 is FQGNSA. V was trimmed by 0 bases and J by 3 bases, leaving 12 bases between them. CDR3 nucleotides: TGTGCCAGCAGCTTAGCGGGCGGGGACCGCTACGAGCAGTACTTC. Translation gives CASSLAGGDRYEQYF.

This clone has a handful of counts. V gene TRBV11-2 combines with J gene TRBJ2-5, with TRBD1 as a possible D gene (6 bases). V was trimmed by 4 bases and J by 2 bases, leaving 17 bases between them. Germline loops: CDR1 SGHAT, CDR2 FQNNGV. The CDR3 has 16 amino acids. CDR3: CASSSSQGYEQETQYF. Written as DNA, the CDR3 is TGTGCCAGCAGCTCGTCACAGGGCTACGAGCAAGAGACCCAGTACTTC.

The genes are TRBV11-2 and TRBJ1-4; D possibly corresponds to TRBD1 (5 bases). V lost 0 bases and J lost 8, with 16 bases in between. There are 16 residues in the CDR3. Germline V lookup: CDR1 SGHAT, CDR2 FQNNGV. The CDR3 sequence is CASSLDITGRREKLFF. The CDR3 region has the DNA TGTGCCAGCAGCTTAGATATTACAGGTCGCCGGGAAAAACTGTTTTTT.

The V gene is TRBV7-2, the J gene TRBJ1-1; D is ambiguous. V was cut by 2 bases and J by 5 bases, with 15 bases left in between. Per the germline V gene, CDR1 is SGHTA and CDR2 is FQGNSA. The CDR3 contains 15 residues. The CDR3 region is CASSLTAYPGTEAFF. CDR3 nucleotides: TGTGCCAGCAGCTTAACCGCGTATCCGGGGACTGAAGCTTTCTTT.

Note on this clone: Germline and junction disagree at one end, which may indicate a read error. The genes are TRBV7-7 and TRBJ2-2; 8 bases line up with TRBD2. The CDR3 is 16 residues long. Germline loops: CDR1 SSHAT, CDR2 FNYEAQ (reference sequence). The CDR3 DNA sequence: TGTGCTAGCAGCTTAACGTCGGCGGGGGGTACCGGGGAGCTGTTTTTT. Residues: CASSLTSAGGTGELFF.

This chain links TRBV5-4 with TRBJ2-5; D gene uncertain. Germline V gives CDR1 SGHNT, CDR2 YYREEE (reference sequence). The CDR3 runs to 16 residues. V was cut by 0 bases and J by 4 bases, with 16 bases left in between. As DNA, the CDR3 is TGTGCCAGCAGCTTGGTGCTGGGCGATATAGGAGAGACCCAGTACTTC. Residues: CASSLVLGDIGETQYF.

The DNA for the CDR3 is TGTGCCAGCAGCCTTGGGGGTGCGGGGGGGCATGAGACCCAGTACTTC. This gives the protein CASSLGGAGGHETQYF. This chain connects TRBV7-2 to TRBJ2-5; the match to TRBD2 covers 9 bases. The J segment lost 5 bases and the V segment lost 5 bases, leaving 12 bases of the junction unmatched. Per the germline V gene, CDR1 is SGHTA and CDR2 is FQGNSA. CDR3 length: 16 amino acids.

The CDR3 sequence: CAISESSGGSRNEQFF. CDR3 coding DNA: TGTGCCATCAGTGAGTCAAGCGGGGGGTCCCGGAATGAGCAGTTCTTC. The chain carries TRBV10-3 and TRBJ2-1, with 9 bases lining up with TRBD2. CDR3 length: 16 amino acids. The ends lost 0 bases at V and 7 bases at J; junction bases unmatched: 7. Germline lookup yields CDR1 ENHRY and CDR2 SYGVKD.

The rearrangement uses TRBV7-9 and TRBJ2-1; TRBD2 matches 11 bases. V dropped 5 bases and J dropped 0; count of bases not matched to a gene: 12. The germline CDR1 and CDR2 sequences are SEHNR and FQNEAQ (reference sequence). The length of the CDR3 is 19 residues. The CDR3 DNA sequence: TGTGCCAGCAGCGTCCAACTAGCGGGGGCCTCGTTCTCCTACAATGAGCAGTTCTTC. This encodes CASSVQLAGASFSYNEQFF.

The chain couples TRBV6-4 to TRBJ2-3, with 8 bases lining up with TRBD2. V was pared by 4 bases and J by 4 bases, with 4 bases of the junction left unmatched. Per germline, CDR1 MRHNA and CDR2 SNTAGT. This CDR3 has 14 residues. The CDR3 nucleotides read TGTGCCAGCAGTGCGGGGGGGTATGCAGATACGCAGTATTTT. Translating gives CASSAGGYADTQYF.

This clone showed up just a few times. The gene calls are TRBV5-1 and TRBJ1-1; 7 bases match TRBD1. The V gene end was trimmed by 0 bases and the J gene end by 6 bases; junction bases not matched to a gene: 11. This CDR3 region has 16 residues. Germline CDR1 is SGHRS and CDR2 is YFSETQ. The CDR3 DNA sequence: TGCGCCAGCAGCTTGGCCACATGGACAGGATATGCTGAAGCTTTCTTT. Protein product: CASSLATWTGYAEAFF.

The sample holds one count of this clone. The rearrangement uses TRBV4-1 and TRBJ2-5, with TRBD2 matching 8 bases. CDR3 length: 15 residues. The V gene's germline CDR1 is MGHRA and CDR2 YSYEKL. V shed 0 bases and J 5 bases; nucleotides not matched to a gene: 5. CDR3 coding DNA: TGCGCCAGCAGCCAAGATTCGATAGCGGGGGAGACCCAGTACTTC. This encodes CASSQDSIAGETQYF.